This T cell receptor (beta chain) appears in the sequencing data of a study of blood T cells in healthy people across ages. Study overall: For every two T cells, template switching captured about one barcoded beta molecule.

This clonotype was detected a few times. The CDR3 is 11 amino acids. V was clipped by 7 bases and J by 3 bases, with 7 bases between them. CDR1 and CDR2 (germline): MDHEN, SYDVKM. Total RNA extracted from each sample amounted to at least 5.5 micrograms. With a J-beta primer mix and a sample-barcoded 5' primer, a second PCR ran about 7 to 11 cycles. MiXCR was run by TCRdb on the 5' RACE reads, yielding one entry per CDR3 protein. The sample records about 760,000 distinct CDR3 sequences, approximately 25% being singletons. This sample was also put to use in a study of T cells of mothers and their children. That report notes: Compared with unrelated pairs, related mother-child pairs had slightly higher, non-significant overlap.

The receptor was derived from a boy younger than 18 in good health. This chain links TRBV28 with TRBJ2-7; possible D gene TRBD1, 6 bases. The sample comprised blood. The CDR3 DNA sequence: TGTGCCAGCAACAGGGACTACGAGCAGTACTTC. It encodes CASNRDYEQYF. The full variable domain, completed using reference TRBV28 and TRBJ2-7, is DVKVTQSSRYLVKRTGEKVFLECVQDMDHENMFWYRQDPGLGLRLIYFSYDVKMKEKGDIPEGYSVSREKKERFSLILESASTNQTSMYLCASNRDYEQYFGPGTRLTVT.